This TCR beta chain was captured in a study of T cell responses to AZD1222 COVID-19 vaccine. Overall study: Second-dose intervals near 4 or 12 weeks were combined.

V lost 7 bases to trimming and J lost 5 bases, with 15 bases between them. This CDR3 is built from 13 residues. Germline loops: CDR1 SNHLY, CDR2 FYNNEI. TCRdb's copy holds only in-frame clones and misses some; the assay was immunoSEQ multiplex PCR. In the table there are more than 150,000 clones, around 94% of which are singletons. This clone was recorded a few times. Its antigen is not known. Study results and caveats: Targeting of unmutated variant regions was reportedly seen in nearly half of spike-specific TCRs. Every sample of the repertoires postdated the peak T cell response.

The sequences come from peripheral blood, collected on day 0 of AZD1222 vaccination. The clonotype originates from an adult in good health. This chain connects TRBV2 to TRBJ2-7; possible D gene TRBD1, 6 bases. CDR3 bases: TGTGCCAGCAAGGGCAGGGGATTTAACGAGCAGTACTTC. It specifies CASKGRGFNEQYF.